These 5 T cell receptor beta chains share one sample of origin, sequenced in a study of spatial heterogeneity in lung cancer. This sample's time point: blood at routine non-recurrence follow-up after resection. MiXCR, applied by TCRdb to the 5' RACE reads, yields one record per CDR3 protein. The sample shows just under 45,000 distinct CDR3 sequences, 20% to 25% of them seen only once. The sample in question was PBMCs, obtained at follow-up. The receptors stem from a female donor with early-stage non-small cell lung cancer.

Only a few counts were recorded for this clonotype. This sequence joins TRBV7-9 and TRBJ2-2; no clear D gene. Trimming removed 2 bases from V and 6 bases from J, with 4 bases in between. The CDR3 is 12 residues long. From germline, CDR1 is SEHNR and CDR2 FQNEAQ (reference sequence). CDR3 residues: CASSLSSGELFF. The CDR3 DNA is TGTGCCAGCAGCTTATCTTCCGGGGAGCTGTTTTTT.

The rearrangement uses TRBV27 and TRBJ2-1; TRBD1 matches at 8 bases. The germline V gene has CDR1 MNHEY and CDR2 SMNVEV (reference sequence). The CDR3 length is 15 residues. The junction had 13 bases not matched to a gene; V was cut back by 4 bases and J by 11 bases. This chain's CDR3 is CASSSPNRGNIQQFF. DNA for the CDR3: TGTGCCAGCAGTTCCCCGAACAGGGGGAACATTCAGCAGTTCTTC.

The chain combines TRBV5-5 with TRBJ2-7; D may correspond to TRBD1 or TRBD2 (5 bases each). Germline CDR1 SGHKS, CDR2 YYEKEE (reference sequence). Trimming left V 5 bases short and J 6 bases short, with 15 bases between. This CDR3 is 13 amino acids long. CDR3 amino acids: CASSGAPGPEQYF. In DNA, the CDR3 is TGTGCCAGCAGTGGCGCACCGGGGCCCGAGCAGTACTTC.

This clonotype showed up just a few times. V is TRBV7-9 and J is TRBJ2-7; no clear D. Trimming removed 5 bases from V and 6 bases from J, with 14 bases in between. Germline-derived CDR1 and CDR2 are SEHNR and FQNEAQ (reference sequence). The CDR3 loop spans 13 amino acids. For the CDR3, the DNA is TGTGCCAGCAGCCCACTCCTAGTGCGCGAGCAGTACTTC. This gives the protein CASSPLLVREQYF. The full variable domain, in which reference TRBV7-9 and TRBJ2-7 provide the parts outside the CDR3, is DTGVSQNPRHKITKRGQNVTFRCDPISEHNRLYWYRQTLGQGPEFLTYFQNEAQLEKSRLLSDRFSAERPKGSFSTLEIQRTEQGDSAMYLCASSPLLVREQYFGPGTRLTVT.

This clonotype was detected only a few times. The chain employs TRBV29-1 and TRBJ1-2; D gene uncertain. This CDR3 comprises 9 residues. Trimming removed 0 bases from V and 7 bases from J, with 0 bases in between. Germline V gene lookup returns CDR1 SQVTM and CDR2 ANQGSEA. CDR3 residues: CSVEDGYTF. The DNA for the CDR3 is TGCAGCGTTGAAGATGGCTACACCTTC.